A single sample is the source of the 20 T cell receptor beta chains below, sequenced in a study of response to subunit inactivated influenza vaccine. From the RT-PCR reads, TCRdb called clonotypes with MiXCR, one entry per CDR3 protein. This table has hundreds of thousands of distinct CDR3 sequences, over 25% appearing once. The source was CD4+ T cells sorted from PBMCs, collected 4 to 6 days after vaccination. The receptors come from a man aged 45-65 years who received an inactivated influenza vaccine.

Notes on this clonotype: One base away lies a much larger clone, so this may be a sequencing read error. The genes are TRBV20-1 and TRBJ2-3; no definite D call. The V gene's germline CDR1 is DFQATT and CDR2 SNEGSKA (reference sequence). CDR3 length: 12 residues. CDR3 in DNA: TGCTGTGCTTCGGGTTTCACAGATACGCAGTATTTT. It yields the protein CCASGFTDTQYF.

This clonotype occurred a few times. The chain uses TRBV3-1 and TRBJ2-1; 8 nucleotides line up with TRBD2. The trim removed 1 base at V and 8 bases at J, leaving 7 bases unmatched. The CDR3 extends over 15 amino acids. From germline, CDR1 is LGHDT and CDR2 YNNKEL (reference sequence). CDR3 sequence: CASSQGSGGPYEQFF. The CDR3, as DNA: TGTGCCAGCAGCCAAGGCTCGGGAGGGCCCTATGAGCAGTTCTTC.

This sequence joins TRBV7-2 and TRBJ2-7; D might be TRBD1 (5 bases). Germline CDR1 reads SGHTA; CDR2 reads FQGNSA. CDR3 length: 15 residues. V lost 4 bases, J lost 3 bases, and 16 bases lay in between. As DNA, the CDR3 is TGTGCCAGCAGCTGGGATGTTGGACAACTCTACGAGCAGTACTTC. This translates into CASSWDVGQLYEQYF.

CDR3 DNA sequence: TGTGCTCACAGCCCACGCGCCGGACTAACTCACAATGAGCAGTTCTTC. Amino acid sequence: CAHSPRAGLTHNEQFF. This chain joins TRBV7-2 and TRBJ2-1; D is perhaps TRBD2 (6 bases). Germline V gene data show CDR1 as SGHTA and CDR2 as FQGNSA. The CDR3 contains 16 residues.

This clonotype was seen only a few times. V gene TRBV11-1 combines with J gene TRBJ1-1; 7 positions match TRBD1. Germline V gives CDR1 SGHAT, CDR2 FQDESV (reference sequence). This CDR3 has 11 residues. V lost 2 bases, J lost 9 bases, and 0 bases stayed unmatched. CDR3 amino acids: CASSLRGQAFF. The CDR3 bases are TGTGCCAGCAGCTTAAGGGGGCAAGCTTTCTTT.

The CDR3 region has the DNA TGTGCCAGCTCACTCTCGACAGGGGGCGAGCAGCCCCAGCATTTT. The encoded protein is CASSLSTGGEQPQHF. The genes are TRBV18 and TRBJ1-5; 10 positions match TRBD1. CDR1 KGHSH and CDR2 LQKENI come from the germline V gene. J gave up 7 bases and V 4 bases, and 7 bases lay outside the gene matches. The CDR3 is 15 residues long.

The gene calls are TRBV20-1 and TRBJ2-7; 11 positions agree with TRBD2. The CDR3 runs 13 residues. Germline loops: CDR1 DFQATT, CDR2 SNEGSKA (reference sequence). J lost 4 bases, V lost 6 bases, and 5 bases had no gene match. CDR3 bases: TGCAGTGCCATAGCGGGAGGGAGGTACGAGCAGTACTTC. This codes for CSAIAGGRYEQYF.

This chain uses TRBV12-3 or TRBV12-4 with TRBJ2-7; D might be TRBD1 or TRBD2, each matching 5 bases. Between the trimmed V and J ends, which lost 0 bases and 5 bases, there was a span of 11 bases. The CDR3 is made up of 14 amino acids. Here the CDR3 DNA reads TGTGCCAGCAGTTTAGCGAATTGGGACCACGAGCAGTACTTC. Protein product: CASSLANWDHEQYF.

The gene calls are TRBV12-3 or TRBV12-4 and TRBJ2-5; no clear D. The length of the CDR3 is 15 residues. The germline V and J ends were trimmed by 0 bases and 1 base, with 9 bases remaining between them. The chain's CDR3 is CASSLALAFQETQYF. As DNA, the CDR3 is TGTGCCAGCAGTTTAGCGTTAGCCTTCCAAGAGACCCAGTACTTC.

This clonotype was observed many times. V is TRBV28 and J is TRBJ1-2; D may be TRBD1 (6 bases). V lost 6 bases and J lost 4, with 18 bases in between. CDR1 and CDR2 from the germline V gene are MDHEN and SYDVKM. The CDR3 contains 15 residues. The DNA of the CDR3 is TGTGCCAGCAGCCTCCTCCTGGGGGGCACCTATGGCTACACCTTC. Amino acids: CASSLLLGGTYGYTF.

This clonotype was counted only a few times. The chain combines TRBV5-6 with TRBJ2-1; D unresolved. The CDR3 runs to 16 residues. In germline, CDR1 is SGHDT, CDR2 YYEEEE. V shed 2 bases and J shed 2 bases, with 14 bases lying between them. CDR3 bases: TGTGCCAGCAGCTTTAAGATGGGCCTGACCTACAATGAGCAGTTCTTC. Encoded protein: CASSFKMGLTYNEQFF.

This clonotype appeared a few times. The chain joins TRBV20-1 to TRBJ2-5; D remains unclear. There are 13 residues in the CDR3. The germline V and J ends were trimmed by 2 bases and 2 bases, with 9 bases remaining between them. Looked up from germline, CDR1 is DFQATT and CDR2 is SNEGSKA (reference sequence). The CDR3: CSARIPGQETQYF. CDR3 DNA sequence: TGCAGTGCTAGAATCCCAGGTCAAGAGACCCAGTACTTC.

The genes are TRBV25-1 and TRBJ2-7; TRBD1 agrees at 7 bases. The CDR3 contains 12 residues. Germline CDR1 and CDR2: MGHDK and SYGVNS. The junction had 8 bases not matched to a gene; V was cut back by 3 bases and J by 12 bases. DNA for the CDR3: TGTGCCAGCAGTGACCGCGACAGGGTGGTGTACTTC. Amino acids: CASSDRDRVVYF.

This clonotype was observed a few times. Here the CDR3 DNA reads TGCAGTGCTAGCGGTTTGAGAGGGGACCGCAATGAGCAGTTCTTC. Its translation: CSASGLRGDRNEQFF. The chain recombines TRBV20-1 with TRBJ2-1, with D perhaps being TRBD1 or TRBD2 (5 bases each). Germline-derived CDR1 and CDR2 are DFQATT and SNEGSKA (reference sequence). The CDR3 length is 15 residues. Trimming shortened V by 3 bases and J by 6 bases, and 18 bases separated the two germline ends.

V and J are TRBV29-1 and TRBJ2-1, with TRBD1 matching 11 bases. Germline V gene sequence: CDR1 SQVTM, CDR2 ANQGSEA. The CDR3 spans 14 residues. J gave up 2 bases and V 7 bases, and 4 bases lay outside the gene matches. This CDR3 reads CSGEGQGAYNEQFF. The CDR3 DNA is TGCAGCGGGGAGGGACAGGGGGCCTACAATGAGCAGTTCTTC.

This clonotype occurred a few times. The chain is built from TRBV13 and TRBJ2-1; TRBD2 might be the D (5 bases). The CDR3 spans 17 residues. Trimming left V 3 bases short and J 4 bases short, with 19 bases between. CDR1 and CDR2 from the germline V gene are PRHDT and FYEKMQ (reference sequence). The CDR3 bases are TGTGCCAGCAGCTTCCTTATCTTCGGGGTGGGTTACAATGAGCAGTTCTTC. The encoded protein is CASSFLIFGVGYNEQFF.

The chain combines TRBV10-3 with TRBJ1-6; D is uncertain. Germline values: CDR1 ENHRY, CDR2 SYGVKD. CDR3 length equals 14 residues. With 8 bases removed from V and 8 bases from J, the gap between germline ends came to 16 bases. The CDR3 DNA sequence: TGTGCCATCTCAACCGGGCTCGGGGATTCACCCCTCCACTTT. Translated: CAISTGLGDSPLHF.

This chain uses TRBV6-2 or TRBV6-3 with TRBJ2-1; TRBD2 aligns across 7 bases. Germline values: CDR1 MNHEY, CDR2 SVGEGT. The CDR3 has 15 amino acids. J was trimmed by 3 bases and V by 2 bases; bases with no gene match: 4. CDR3 region: CASSYGGEVYNEQFF. The CDR3 DNA follows: TGTGCCAGCAGTTACGGGGGGGAGGTCTACAATGAGCAGTTCTTC.

The chain combines TRBV3-1 with TRBJ2-1; D not certain. Deletions cut 1 base from V and 9 bases from J, with 13 bases between. Germline V gene data show CDR1 as LGHDT and CDR2 as YNNKEL (reference sequence). The length of the CDR3 is 14 residues. The CDR3 DNA reads TGTGCCAGCAGCCAAGGCCAGGTCCGGAGTGAGCAGTTCTTC. Its protein is CASSQGQVRSEQFF.

The chain joins TRBV20-1 to TRBJ2-7; 10 bases agree with TRBD2. The CDR3 runs 15 residues. J was trimmed by 3 bases and V by 1 base; bases with no gene match: 6. Per the germline V gene, CDR1 is DFQATT and CDR2 is SNEGSKA (reference sequence). The CDR3 spells CSARVPRTSGYEQYF. Here the CDR3 DNA reads TGCAGTGCTAGAGTCCCCCGGACTAGCGGCTACGAGCAGTACTTC.